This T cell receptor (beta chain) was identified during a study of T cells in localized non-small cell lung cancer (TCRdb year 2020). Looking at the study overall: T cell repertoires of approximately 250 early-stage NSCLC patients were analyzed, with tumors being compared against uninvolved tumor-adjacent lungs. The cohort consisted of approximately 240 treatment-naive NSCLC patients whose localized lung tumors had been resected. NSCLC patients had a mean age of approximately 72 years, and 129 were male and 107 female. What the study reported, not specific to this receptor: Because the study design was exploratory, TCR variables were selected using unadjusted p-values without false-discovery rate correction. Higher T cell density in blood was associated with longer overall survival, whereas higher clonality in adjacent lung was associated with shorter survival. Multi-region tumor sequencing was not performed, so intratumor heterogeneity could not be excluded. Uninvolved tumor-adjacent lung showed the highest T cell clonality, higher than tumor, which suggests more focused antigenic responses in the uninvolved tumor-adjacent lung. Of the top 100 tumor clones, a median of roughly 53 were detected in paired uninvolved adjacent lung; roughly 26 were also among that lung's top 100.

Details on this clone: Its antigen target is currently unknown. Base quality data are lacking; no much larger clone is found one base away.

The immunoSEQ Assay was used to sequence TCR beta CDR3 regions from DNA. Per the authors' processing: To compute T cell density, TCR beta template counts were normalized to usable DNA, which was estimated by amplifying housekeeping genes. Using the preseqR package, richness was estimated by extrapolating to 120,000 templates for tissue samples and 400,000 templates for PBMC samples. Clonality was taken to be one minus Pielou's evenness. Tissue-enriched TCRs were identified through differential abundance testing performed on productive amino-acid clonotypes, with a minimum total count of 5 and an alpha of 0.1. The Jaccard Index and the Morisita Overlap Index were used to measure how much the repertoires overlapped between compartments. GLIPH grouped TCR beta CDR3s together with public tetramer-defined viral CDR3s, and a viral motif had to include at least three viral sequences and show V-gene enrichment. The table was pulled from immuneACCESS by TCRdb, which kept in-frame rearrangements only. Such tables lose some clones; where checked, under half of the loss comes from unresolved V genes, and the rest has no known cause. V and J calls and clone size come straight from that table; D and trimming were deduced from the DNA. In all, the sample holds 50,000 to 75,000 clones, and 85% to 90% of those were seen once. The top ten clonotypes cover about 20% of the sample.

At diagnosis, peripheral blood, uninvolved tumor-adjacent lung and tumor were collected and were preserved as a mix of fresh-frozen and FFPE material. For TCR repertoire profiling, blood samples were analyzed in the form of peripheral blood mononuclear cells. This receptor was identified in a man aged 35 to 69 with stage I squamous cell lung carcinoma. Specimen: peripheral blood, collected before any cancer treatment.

The DNA sequence is given as TGTGCTAGTGGGCCAGGGGGCGCCTTGGACACTGAAGCTTTCTTT. Translation gives CASGPGGALDTEAFF. The rearrangement joined TRBV12-5 to TRBJ1-1, with TRBD1 identical over 8 junction bases. Trimming accounts for 6 bases at V and 3 bases at J, while the number of junction bases matched to no gene is 9. The CDR3 sequence holds 15 residues, the cysteine and phenylalanine included. Only the CDR3 part of the read is kept: 45 bases, read in frame from the first base. Per the germline V gene, LGHNT is the CDR1 and FRNRAP is the CDR2.